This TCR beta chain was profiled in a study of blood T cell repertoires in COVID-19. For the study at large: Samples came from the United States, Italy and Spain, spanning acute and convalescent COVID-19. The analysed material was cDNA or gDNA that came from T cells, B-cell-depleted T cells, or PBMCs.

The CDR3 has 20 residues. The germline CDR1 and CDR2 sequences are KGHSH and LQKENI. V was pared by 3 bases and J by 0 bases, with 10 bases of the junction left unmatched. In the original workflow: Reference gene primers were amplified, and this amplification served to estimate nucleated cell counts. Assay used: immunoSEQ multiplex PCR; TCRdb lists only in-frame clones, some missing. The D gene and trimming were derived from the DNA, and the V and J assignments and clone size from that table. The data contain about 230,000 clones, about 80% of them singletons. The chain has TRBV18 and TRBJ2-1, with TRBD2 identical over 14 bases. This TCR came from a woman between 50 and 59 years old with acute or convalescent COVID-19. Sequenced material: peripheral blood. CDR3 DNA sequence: TGTGCCAGCTCACCGGGGCCCGGACTAGCGGGGGGCGGCTCCTACAATGAGCAGTTCTTC. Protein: CASSPGPGLAGGGSYNEQFF.